This T cell receptor beta chain is drawn from a study of shared T cell receptors in the human thymus. TCRdb keeps only in-frame clones here, not all; method: immunoSEQ multiplex PCR. Here the sample spans 55,000 to 75,000 clones, roughly 95% being singletons. V was trimmed by 0 bases and J by 5 bases, leaving 18 bases between them. Germline V gene lookup returns CDR1 MGHRA and CDR2 YSYEKL. The CDR3 spans 17 residues. The chain carries TRBV4-1 and TRBJ2-3; D not certain. This TCR came from a human donor. Sequenced sample: thymocytes. The CDR3 here is CASSQDSRQINGDTQYF. In nucleotides, the CDR3 is TGCGCCAGCAGCCAAGATAGCCGGCAGATCAACGGAGATACGCAGTATTTT.